What follows is one T cell receptor beta chain and its context. The antigen it recognizes is unknown. Per-base quality was not reported, and no clone a single base away is much larger than it. The data belong to a study of control samples from healthy donors and cancer patients (dated by TCRdb to the early 2020s). CDR1 and CDR2 are drawn from the germline V gene (reference sequence): LNHDA, SQIVND. The CDR3 measures 13 amino acids from cysteine to phenylalanine. The entry retains the CDR3 DNA only, 39 bases that are in frame from base 1. V is pared back by 6 bases and J by 3 bases, with 11 bases lying between the germline termini. Libraries came from the immunoSEQ multiplex PCR assay. The table was pulled from immuneACCESS by TCRdb, which kept in-frame rearrangements only. Such tables lose some clones; where checked, under half of the loss comes from unresolved V genes, and the rest has no known cause. Present in this sample are 95,000 to 150,000 clones, approximately 90% of which were seen just once. 9% to 13% of the sample rests with the top ten.

The chain links TRBV19 with TRBJ1-1; the D gene is perhaps TRBD1, from 6 matching bases. The sequencing sample was made of blood. This sequence was found in a man younger than 40 in good health. The encoded CDR3 is CASRGQTHTEAFF. The nucleotides read TGTGCCAGTAGAGGACAGACCCACACTGAAGCTTTCTTT.